The next 2 T cell receptor beta chains were all read from a single sample in a study of glioma-infiltrating T cells after dendritic cell vaccination. Using immunoSEQ multiplex PCR, the repertoire was profiled, and TCRdb retains in-frame clones only, with some absent. The repertoire holds tens of thousands of clones, with roughly 82% as singletons. The specimen comprised blood, sampled before dendritic cell vaccination. These receptors all stem from a human donor with glioblastoma.

The chain recombines TRBV11-2 with TRBJ2-3, with D tentatively TRBD2 (5 bases). V was shortened by 4 bases and J by 2 bases, with 13 bases between the two germline ends. The length of the CDR3 is 15 residues. Germline V gene sequence: CDR1 SGHAT, CDR2 FQNNGV. This CDR3 reads CASSSWRRDTDTQYF. DNA for the CDR3: TGTGCCAGCAGCTCATGGAGGCGAGACACAGATACGCAGTATTTT. The complete variable domain, with remaining parts taken from reference TRBV11-2 and TRBJ2-3, reads EAGVAQSPRYKIIEKRQSVAFWCNPISGHATLYWYQQILGQGPKLLIQFQNNGVVDDSQLPKDRFSAERLKGVDSTLKIQPAKLEDSAVYLCASSSWRRDTDTQYFGPGTRLTVL.

The chain uses TRBV5-1 and TRBJ2-6; D is undetermined. Germline assignment: CDR1 SGHRS and CDR2 YFSETQ. V was pared by 7 bases and J by 2 bases, with 10 bases between. The CDR3 has 14 amino acids. The CDR3 coding sequence is TGCGCCAGCGGCTCGGTTCCTGGGGCCAACGTCCTGACTTTC. This gives the protein CASGSVPGANVLTF.